A selection of T cell receptor beta chains follows, all from one sample in a study of blood T cell repertoires in COVID-19. The table came from immunoSEQ multiplex PCR; TCRdb's copy has only in-frame clones and leaves some out. Of roughly 80,000 clones listed, roughly 82% are singletons. What was sequenced was peripheral blood. These receptors were taken from a human donor in a cohort sampled during active COVID-19. Each CDR3 is given with its conserved first and last residue. D genes are given only for firm matches. Only part of the rows carry a size: once, few, many, or a class if the clone is expanded.

>NA|15|TRBV5-5|TRBJ1-3|NA
TGTGCCAGCAGCTTGTGGGCAGTCCGTGGAAACACCATATATTTT
CASSLWAVRGNTIYF
>few|15|TRBV25-1|TRBJ2-7|TRBD1
TGTGCCAGCAGTGATCCCTCGACAGGGGATTACGAGCAGTACTTC
CASSDPSTGDYEQYF
>NA|14|TRBV5-1|TRBJ1-1|NA
TGCGCCAGCAGAGGGGCAGGGACTTACTATGAAGCTTTCTTT
CASRGAGTYYEAFF
>NA|14|TRBV5-6|TRBJ1-5|NA
TGTGCCAGCAGCCATAGATACAGCAATCAGCCCCAGCATTTT
CASSHRYSNQPQHF
>few|16|TRBV9|TRBJ2-1|NA
TGTGCCAGCAGCACAGGAGGGAATGGACCTAACAATGAGCAGTTCTTC
CASSTGGNGPNNEQFF
>NA|15|TRBV6-5|TRBJ2-4|NA
TGTGCCAGCAGTTACTCGAAAGGGAGAAAAAACATTCAGTACTTC
CASSYSKGRKNIQYF
>few|15|TRBV28|TRBJ1-4|NA
TGTGCCAGCAGTTCCCCCAAGACATCCGAAGAAAAACTGTTTTTT
CASSSPKTSEEKLFF
>NA|13|TRBV5-4|TRBJ2-1|NA
TGTGCCAGCAGCTTGGGACAGTACAATGAGCAGTTCTTC
CASSLGQYNEQFF
>NA|16|TRBV15|TRBJ1-4|NA
TGTGCCACCAGCGTCGTCGTAGGACAGCGTAATGAAAAACTGTTTTTT
CATSVVVGQRNEKLFF
>NA|16|TRBV5-4|TRBJ2-5|TRBD1
TGTGCCAGCAGCCGGAGGACAGGGTTAAACCAAGAGACCCAGTACTTC
CASSRRTGLNQETQYF
>few|17|TRBV5-1|TRBJ1-1|NA
TGCGCCAGCACCACGCACCCGGGGTCGGAAGTGAACACTGAAGCTTTCTTT
CASTTHPGSEVNTEAFF
>NA|16|TRBV5-1|TRBJ2-5|TRBD1
TGCGCCAGCAGCTTGTCGACAGGGGGTATTTTGGAGACCCAGTACTTC
CASSLSTGGILETQYF
>few|13|TRBV4-1|TRBJ2-2|NA
TGCGCCACCGAGGACAGAAACACCGGGGAGCTGTTTTTT
CATEDRNTGELFF
>NA|11|TRBV19|TRBJ2-5|NA
TGTGCCAGTAGTAAGAGAGAGACCCAGTACTTC
CASSKRETQYF
>NA|13|TRBV7-9|TRBJ2-5|NA
TGTGCCAGCAGCTTTACCGGGGTGGAGACCCAGTACTTC
CASSFTGVETQYF
>NA|17|TRBV7-2|TRBJ2-4|TRBD2
TGTGCCAGCAGCTTAGACGGCGGGGGGGCCGCCAAAAACATTCAGTACTTC
CASSLDGGGAAKNIQYF
>NA|16|TRBV6-1|TRBJ2-4|NA
TGTGCCAGCAGTGAAGGATCAGGGAGGGCCAAAAACATTCAGTACTTC
CASSEGSGRAKNIQYF
>few|12|TRBV5-5|TRBJ2-7|TRBD1
TGTGCCAGCAACTGGGACAGGGTTCGGGAGTACTTC
CASNWDRVREYF
>NA|15|TRBV24-1|TRBJ2-7|NA
TGTGCCACCAGTGCCCATGTTGCGGATACCTACGAGCAGTACTTC
CATSAHVADTYEQYF
>NA|16|TRBV15|TRBJ2-1|NA
TGTGCCACCAGCAGAGAGGGCCGGGGGAGTAACAATGAGCAGTTCTTC
CATSREGRGSNNEQFF
>NA|16|TRBV5-5|TRBJ1-1|TRBD1
TGTGCCAGCAGCCCCCGACTCGGGACAGCGAACACTGAAGCTTTCTTT
CASSPRLGTANTEAFF
>NA|13|TRBV19|TRBJ1-5|NA
TGTGCCAGTAGTCGACAGTTTAATCAGCCCCAGCATTTT
CASSRQFNQPQHF
>few|15|TRBV19|TRBJ2-7|NA
TGTGCCAGTAGTATCATGTGGGGGGGCAGCTACGAGCAGTACTTC
CASSIMWGGSYEQYF
>NA|15|TRBV2|TRBJ1-2|TRBD1
TGTGCCAGCAGTGGGACAGGGAAGGGCAACTATGGCTACACCTTC
CASSGTGKGNYGYTF
>NA|15|TRBV6-1|TRBJ2-1|TRBD2
TGTGCCAGCAGTGAAGTGATAGCGGGGAGCAATGAGCAGTTCTTC
CASSEVIAGSNEQFF
>NA|17|TRBV7-9|TRBJ1-6|TRBD1
TGTGCCAGCAGCCCTGGACAGGGGCTCTCCTATAATTCACCCCTCCACTTT
CASSPGQGLSYNSPLHF
>NA|15|TRBV2|TRBJ2-1|NA
TGTGCCAGCATGGGATGGAGGGGTCCCTACAATGAGCAGTTCTTC
CASMGWRGPYNEQFF
>NA|16|TRBV6-1|TRBJ1-2|TRBD1
TGTGCCAGCAGTGAAGGACAGGGTGGGGGACCTTATGGCTACACCTTC
CASSEGQGGGPYGYTF
>NA|17|TRBV5-6|TRBJ2-1|NA
TGTGCCAGCAGCCCCGTTTCTACCCGTCGTTCCTACAATGAGCAGTTCTTC
CASSPVSTRRSYNEQFF
>few|16|TRBV7-2|TRBJ1-6|TRBD1
TGTGCCAGCAGCTTAGGGTCCGGACAGGGTAATTCACCCCTCCACTTT
CASSLGSGQGNSPLHF
>many|14|TRBV6-6|TRBJ2-1|NA
TGTGCCAGCAGTTACTCGTGGAGGATCGATGAGCAGTTCTTC
CASSYSWRIDEQFF
>once|14|TRBV27|TRBJ2-1|TRBD2
TGTGCCAGCAGTTTAGGGACTAGCGGCAATGAGCAGTTCTTC
CASSLGTSGNEQFF
>NA|15|TRBV7-9|TRBJ2-2|NA
TGTGCCAGCAGCTTTTGGCCAGAAGACACCGGGGAGCTGTTTTTT
CASSFWPEDTGELFF
>once|13|TRBV13|TRBJ2-3|NA
TGTGCCAGCAGCTTAGTTGGATTGGCTAGTATGGATTTT
CASSLVGLASMDF
>NA|13|TRBV27|TRBJ1-5|NA
TGTGCCAGCAGTTTCGGGTCCGCTGCGCCCCAGCATTTT
CASSFGSAAPQHF
>NA|16|TRBV21-1|TRBJ2-7|NA
TGTGCCAGCAGCAAAGGGACGGGGGGGAACTCCTACGAGCAGTACTTC
CASSKGTGGNSYEQYF
>NA|15|TRBV28|TRBJ1-5|TRBD1
TGTGCCAGCAGCTACCGGGACAGAGTATTCCAGCCCCAGCATTTT
CASSYRDRVFQPQHF
>NA|12|TRBV18|TRBJ2-7|NA
TGTGCCAGCTCACCGAACAGGGCAGAGCAGTACTTC
CASSPNRAEQYF
>NA|14|TRBV2|TRBJ1-4|TRBD1
TGTGCCAGCAGTGGGGGCAGGGGGAATGAAAAACTGTTTTTT
CASSGGRGNEKLFF
>NA|15|TRBV19|TRBJ1-3|NA
TGTGCCAGTAGTTTCGATCGGGGTATTGGAAACACCATATATTTT
CASSFDRGIGNTIYF
>NA|16|TRBV6-6|TRBJ1-2|TRBD1
TGTGCCAGCAGTTACAATAGAAGGCAGGGGGCGATTGGCTACACCTTC
CASSYNRRQGAIGYTF
>once|16|TRBV6-5|TRBJ2-5|TRBD1
TGTGCCAGCAGTTTCGCCCGGGACAGGGGGCGAGAGACCCAGTACTTC
CASSFARDRGRETQYF
>NA|16|TRBV7-8|TRBJ2-1|TRBD2
TGTGCCAGCAGCCGAGGGGGGACTAGTCCCTACAATGAGCAGTTCTTC
CASSRGGTSPYNEQFF
>NA|14|TRBV19|TRBJ1-5|TRBD1
TGTGCCAGTAGTCAAGGACAGGGAGATCAGCCCCAGCATTTT
CASSQGQGDQPQHF
>NA|15|TRBV15|TRBJ1-5|NA
TGTGCCACCAGGTCCCAGGGCCATAGCAATCAGCCCCAGCATTTT
CATRSQGHSNQPQHF
>NA|14|TRBV14|TRBJ1-1|NA
TGTGCCAGCAGCCAAGTTACAGGTAACACTGAAGCTTTCTTT
CASSQVTGNTEAFF
>NA|15|TRBV18|TRBJ1-1|NA
TGTGCCAGCTCACCGCCAGGGGCGATGAACACTGAAGCTTTCTTT
CASSPPGAMNTEAFF
>NA|14|TRBV6-6|TRBJ2-7|NA
TGTGCCAGCAGCCCGGAAGGGGGACGCTACGAGCAGTACTTC
CASSPEGGRYEQYF
>NA|14|TRBV7-3|TRBJ2-2|NA
TGTGCCAGCAGTTGGACAGTTAACACCGGGGAGCTGTTTTTT
CASSWTVNTGELFF
>NA|14|TRBV27|TRBJ2-3|TRBD2
TGTGCCATTGCCCGGGGGGGAAGCACAGATACGCAGTATTTT
CAIARGGSTDTQYF
>NA|11|TRBV18|TRBJ2-7|NA
TGTGCCAGCTCACCAGAGCACGAGCAGTACTTC
CASSPEHEQYF
>NA|15|TRBV2|TRBJ2-2|NA
TGTGCCAGCAGAGCAGGGGTTGGTGGCACCGGGGAGCTGTTTTTT
CASRAGVGGTGELFF